This T cell receptor beta chain was captured in a study of T cells in Graves' hyperthyroidism and ophthalmopathy. Overall study: The blood sample was taken at first diagnosis, before treatment began.

The V end was cut by 5 bases, the J end by 4 bases, with 19 bases between. The germline V gene has CDR1 MDHEN and CDR2 SYDVKM. This CDR3 comprises 16 residues. Graves' hyperthyroidism showing no ophthalmopathy progression within 18 months was considered stable. This clonotype was seen only a few times. The target antigen is unknown. Overall study findings and caveats: Also found in blood were most expanded thyroid clonotypes above 0.001. Through a model of 13 V-J features, ophthalmopathy was separated from stable hyperthyroidism.

From RNA transcripts, TCR beta CDR3 regions were amplified. First-round RT-PCR targeting the TCR CDR3 was performed with the HTBI primer set. TCRdb processed the multiplex PCR reads anew with MiXCR; each CDR3 protein has one entry. This table holds around 500,000 distinct CDR3 sequences, approximately 14% found once. This clonotype was sampled from a woman between 35 and 50 years old with Graves' hyperthyroidism. This chain links TRBV28 with TRBJ2-3, with D hard to call. The sample taken for sequencing was blood. For the CDR3, the DNA is TGTGCCAGCAGTCCTATGCCCTCTTCAGTTTCAGATACGCAGTATTTT. Translated: CASSPMPSSVSDTQYF.